A selection of T cell receptor beta chains follows, all from one sample in a study of early T cells in non-severe SARS-CoV-2 infection. TCRdb re-derived calls from the 5' RACE reads in MiXCR, one entry per CDR3 protein. In the table there are tens of thousands of distinct CDR3 sequences, about 10% of which are singletons. Sequenced sample: whole blood. The receptors here all came from an adult who was a healthcare worker with PCR-confirmed SARS-CoV-2 infection or an uninfected control (not recorded which). CDR3s include the opening cysteine and the closing phenylalanine or tryptophan. D genes are given only for firm matches. Clone size is given for some rows only: seen once, a few or many times, or a class if the clone is expanded.

d_gene	abundance	j_gene	v_gene	CDR3nt	CDR3aa
NA	NA	TRBJ2-3	TRBV10-2	TGCGCCAGCAGTGAGCGCGCCTCAATCGGGGATACGCAGTATTTT	CASSERASIGDTQYF
TRBD2	few	TRBJ2-1	TRBV20-1	TGCAGTGCTAGAGATATCCTAGCGGGAAATGAGCAGTTCTTC	CSARDILAGNEQFF
NA	many	TRBJ1-2	TRBV29-1	TGCAGCGTTAAGGACAGCTTCTATGGCTACACCTTC	CSVKDSFYGYTF
NA	few	TRBJ1-1	TRBV18	TGTGCCAGCTCACCGAACGTGAACACTGAAGCTTTCTTT	CASSPNVNTEAFF
NA	few	TRBJ2-3	TRBV2	TGTGCCAGCGGGGGCCACGGAGGCACAGATACGCAGTATTTT	CASGGHGGTDTQYF
TRBD1	many	TRBJ2-5	TRBV29-1	TGCAGCGTTGAAGTAGGGGACAGTCTAAAAGAGACCCAGTACTTC	CSVEVGDSLKETQYF
TRBD1	few	TRBJ2-7	TRBV5-1	TGCGCCAGCAGCAGGTCGGACAGGGCATCCTACGAGCAGTACTTC	CASSRSDRASYEQYF
NA	NA	TRBJ2-5	TRBV6-1	TGTGCCAGCAGTGATAGACATACGGGGACCGGGACCCAGTACTTC	CASSDRHTGTGTQYF
NA	NA	TRBJ2-3	TRBV24-1	TGTGCCACCAGCGAACAGGGATGGCCAGATACGCAGTATTTT	CATSEQGWPDTQYF
TRBD2	NA	TRBJ2-5	TRBV9	TGTGCCAGCAGCGTAGGGACTAGCAGTTCAGAGACCCAGTACTTC	CASSVGTSSSETQYF
TRBD2	NA	TRBJ2-1	TRBV20-1	TGCAGTGCTAGACCTAGCGGGAGTTACAATGAGCAGTTCTTC	CSARPSGSYNEQFF
NA	NA	TRBJ2-7	TRBV4-2	TGTGCCAGCAGCCAAGCAGTACAGGACGAGCAGTACTTC	CASSQAVQDEQYF
NA	few	TRBJ2-1	TRBV12-3/TRBV12-4	TGTGCCAGCAGTTACAGGGAGGGCAATGAGCAGTTCTTC	CASSYREGNEQFF
NA	many	TRBJ2-4	TRBV29-1	TGCAGCGTCCCCGGGACTGAAGGGCAGTACTTC	CSVPGTEGQYF
NA	few	TRBJ2-3	TRBV7-9	TGTGCCATCCTTAGCACCCGGGCAGATACGCAGTATTTT	CAILSTRADTQYF
NA	few	TRBJ2-5	TRBV29-1	TGCAGCGTTGCGGCGATTGAGACCCAGTACTTC	CSVAAIETQYF
NA	many	TRBJ2-7	TRBV11-2	TGTGCCAGCAGCTTAGATCTAGGCCCGGAGGAGAGCTCCTACGAGCAGTACTTC	CASSLDLGPEESSYEQYF
TRBD2	many	TRBJ2-2	TRBV5-1	TGCGCCAGCAGCTCGGGACTAGCGGGGGGAAAGACCGGGGAGCTGTTTTTT	CASSSGLAGGKTGELFF
NA	NA	TRBJ1-6	TRBV5-1	TGCGCCAGCAGCCTGGACACCGTGGGTGCATCACCCCTCCACTTT	CASSLDTVGASPLHF
TRBD2	many	TRBJ2-7	TRBV28	TGTGCCAGCACCCCTAGCGGGAGCTCCTACGAGCAGTACTTC	CASTPSGSSYEQYF
NA	few	TRBJ2-3	TRBV15	TGTGCCACCAGCAGAAAGGACAGTTACACAGATACGCAGTATTTT	CATSRKDSYTDTQYF
NA	few	TRBJ1-1	TRBV6-1	TGTGCCAGCAGTTACCAGGGTGGCACTGAAGCTTTCTTT	CASSYQGGTEAFF
TRBD2	few	TRBJ2-3	TRBV7-9	TGTGCCAGCAGCTTAGTGGTGACTAGCGGGGGATTCTTGGTAAATACGCAGTATTTT	CASSLVVTSGGFLVNTQYF
NA	few	TRBJ2-3	TRBV7-3	TGTGCCAGCAGCTTAACCGGTAGCACAGATACGCAGTATTTT	CASSLTGSTDTQYF
NA	NA	TRBJ2-2	TRBV6-1	TGTGCCAGCACGGAGGGGGCGATCACCGGGGAGCTGTTTTTT	CASTEGAITGELFF
NA	many	TRBJ2-7	TRBV19	TGTGCCAGTCAACCGAGGAGGGGGAGCTACGAGCAGTACTTC	CASQPRRGSYEQYF
TRBD1	NA	TRBJ2-1	TRBV28	TGTGCCAGCAGTACACCGGGACAGGGGTCCTACAATGAGCAGTTCTTC	CASSTPGQGSYNEQFF
NA	many	TRBJ2-1	TRBV29-1	TGCAGCGTTATCCGTAGAGGGATAGACAGGATGCAGTTCTTC	CSVIRRGIDRMQFF
NA	NA	TRBJ1-4	TRBV19	TGTGCCAGTATCGCGAGGGGGATTGGAACTAATGAAAAACTGTTTTTT	CASIARGIGTNEKLFF
NA	NA	TRBJ1-4	TRBV3-1	TGTGCCAGCAGCGCCCTGGCAGTTGGTGAAAAACTGTTTTTT	CASSALAVGEKLFF
NA	many	TRBJ1-2	TRBV7-9	TGTGCCAGCAGCTTAGTACAGGGTCCTGGCTACACCTTC	CASSLVQGPGYTF
TRBD2	few	TRBJ2-4	TRBV11-2	TGTGCCAGCAGCTCGCTAGCGGGGGGAGCCAAAAACATTCAGTACTTC	CASSSLAGGAKNIQYF
TRBD1	NA	TRBJ2-3	TRBV20-1	TGCAGTGCGCCTGACCGCGACAGGGACCTTAGGGATACGCAGTATTTT	CSAPDRDRDLRDTQYF
NA	few	TRBJ2-3	TRBV5-1	TGCGCCAGCAGCTTGCCACAGGCAGTAGGCACAGATACGCAGTATTTT	CASSLPQAVGTDTQYF
NA	few	TRBJ2-4	TRBV11-2	TGTGCCAGCAGCCCCCCCCACGGCATTCAGTACTTC	CASSPPHGIQYF
TRBD2	many	TRBJ2-2	TRBV10-3	TGTGCCACTGGGGATGGCCCTAGCGGGAGTACCACAGGGGAGCTGTTTTTT	CATGDGPSGSTTGELFF
TRBD2	many	TRBJ2-3	TRBV20-1	TGCAGTGCTAGACTAGCGGGTCAAAGCACAGATACGCAGTATTTT	CSARLAGQSTDTQYF
TRBD1	NA	TRBJ2-7	TRBV29-1	TGCAGCGTTTCTTCCGGGACAGGGTCGTACGAGCAGTACTTC	CSVSSGTGSYEQYF
NA	NA	TRBJ1-1	TRBV27	TGTGCCAGCAGTTCAAGCGGGCTCCGGGTGGCTGAAGCTTTCTTT	CASSSSGLRVAEAFF
NA	NA	TRBJ2-1	TRBV9	TGTGCCAGCAGCGTAGGGACCGGCAATGAGCAGTTCTTC	CASSVGTGNEQFF
NA	NA	TRBJ2-7	TRBV19	TGTGCCAGTAGTATAGTGAGCAGGGGGGCATCGGGAGAGCAGTACTTC	CASSIVSRGASGEQYF
NA	NA	TRBJ2-7	TRBV9	TGTGCCAGCAGCCGCGGCTACGAGCAGTACTTC	CASSRGYEQYF
NA	many	TRBJ2-5	TRBV20-1	TGCAGTGCTAGAGAGGACAAACAAGAGACCCAGTACTTC	CSAREDKQETQYF
NA	few	TRBJ2-7	TRBV7-8	TGTGCCAGCAGCCCGAGACCCCGTGGGCACGAGCAGTACTTC	CASSPRPRGHEQYF
NA	NA	TRBJ2-7	TRBV29-1	TGCAGCGTTTATCTGGACAGCTCCTACGAGCAGTACTTC	CSVYLDSSYEQYF
TRBD1	NA	TRBJ2-5	TRBV5-1	TGCGCCAGCAGCTACCCGAGGACAGGGGTGGAGACCCAGTACTTC	CASSYPRTGVETQYF
NA	many	TRBJ1-1	TRBV7-3	TGTGCCAGCAGCTCCGGGGGGCGCACTGAAGCTTTCTTT	CASSSGGRTEAFF
NA	NA	TRBJ1-1	TRBV10-3	TGTGCCATCAAGGGCGTAGGGGTGAACACTGAAGCTTTCTTT	CAIKGVGVNTEAFF
NA	few	TRBJ2-2	TRBV6-5	TGTGCCAGCAGTTACAAGGGGAGAGGTCTGAACACCGGGGAGCTGTTTTTT	CASSYKGRGLNTGELFF
NA	NA	TRBJ2-1	TRBV7-2	TGTGCCAGCAGCCATTTCCGTTATGAGCAGTTCTTC	CASSHFRYEQFF
NA	NA	TRBJ1-2	TRBV29-1	TGCAGCGTTTTAACAGACCCCAACTATGGCTACACCTTC	CSVLTDPNYGYTF
NA	many	TRBJ2-1	TRBV7-2	TGTGCCAGCAGCCCAGCGGTGGGCCTGGTGGGGCGTGAGCAGTTCTTC	CASSPAVGLVGREQFF
TRBD1	few	TRBJ2-1	TRBV10-3	TGTGCCATCAGGGCGGGGGACAGGGAGTACAATGAGCAGTTCTTC	CAIRAGDREYNEQFF
NA	NA	TRBJ2-3	TRBV25-1	TGTGCCACCTCAAGGGGTACGCAGTATTTT	CATSRGTQYF
NA	few	TRBJ2-7	TRBV21-1	TGTGCCAGCAACCCCCGGGACAGATTCTACGAGCAGTACTTC	CASNPRDRFYEQYF
NA	few	TRBJ1-1	TRBV6-5	TGTGCCAGCAGTACCTCCACTGAAGCTTTCTTT	CASSTSTEAFF
TRBD2	few	TRBJ2-7	TRBV7-2	TGTGCCAGCAGCACGGGACTAGCGGGAGTCTACGAGCAGTACTTC	CASSTGLAGVYEQYF
NA	many	TRBJ2-4	TRBV12-3/TRBV12-4	TGTGCCAGCAGTTTATCCGGTTTCGTTGGGGCCAAAAACATTCAGTACTTC	CASSLSGFVGAKNIQYF
NA	many	TRBJ1-1	TRBV11-3	TGTGCCAGCAGCTTAGGGCCGGCCAGGGAGGCTTTCTTT	CASSLGPAREAFF